This T cell receptor (beta chain) derives from a study of regulatory T cells in long-lasting Graves disease (dated by TCRdb to the early 2020s). The study in broad terms: Persistent Graves' disease meant more than 5 years of antithyroid drug treatment with TSH receptor autoantibodies that stayed positive. This study used TCR sequencing and RNA sequencing of peripheral blood to compare persistent Graves' disease patients against newly diagnosed Graves' disease patients. The study was conducted in China and was registered as a clinical trial. TCR sequencing covered around 13 persistent and some 20 newly diagnosed Graves' disease patients, some 33 samples in total. Persistent Graves' disease patients in the clinical cohort had taken antithyroid drugs for approximately 9.5 years on average.

CDR3 length: 15 amino acids, cysteine to phenylalanine. Only the CDR3 DNA is retained, 45 bases long and in frame from the first base. CDR1 and CDR2 are read off the germline V gene (reference sequence) as GTSNPN and SVGIG. The junction shows trimming of 2 bases on V and 0 bases on J, and the gene matches do not reach 4 bases of it. Summary of the overall study and its limitations: Only peripheral blood was studied, because thyroid tissue, the primary lesion, was inaccessible. As a limitation, the authors acknowledged that the small sample size may reduce accuracy. A larger number of public clonotypes was shared among persistent patients (about 2,700) than among newly diagnosed patients (approximately 1,000). Only the TCR beta chain was sequenced and analyzed. TRBV28, TRBJ1-2 and TRBJ2-5 were preferentially used in persistent disease, while TRBV20-1 and TRBJ2-1 were favored in newly diagnosed disease. Compared with newly diagnosed patients, persistent Graves' disease patients had lower TCR Shannon entropy and fewer highly expanded clones, which suggests clonal expansion.

There are a few counts of this clonotype. No antigen is known for it. Base qualities are not provided; no much larger clone lies one nucleotide away. The protocol used for the library was multiplex PCR. Instrument used: Illumina HiSeq 4000. iRepertoire HTBI primers and Arm-PCR amplification of CDR3 regions were used to construct TCR beta libraries. Before sequencing, the PCR products went through gel purification. Regarding the original processing steps: Across samples, about 63 TRBV and 13 to 15 TRBJ segments were identified and used for gene usage analysis of CDR3 amino acid clonotypes. COPE and FqMerger were used to merge the filtered high-quality paired reads into contigs. BLAST was used to align contigs to IMGT TRBV, TRBD and TRBJ reference genes, and CDR3 was defined according to IMGT. Clonotypes above 0.1% frequency were classified as highly expanded clones. Shannon entropy served as the measure of repertoire diversity, while the Gini coefficient captured V-J evenness. Clonotypes shared by more than one individual were considered public. In TCRdb, the public reads were trimmed at Q25 with fastp and aligned with MiXCR, with productive beta chains retained. Identical CDR3 protein sequences are pooled into one entry, listed with their most common genes and DNA. The V and J calls were determined by TCRdb, not by the authors. Here the sample has some 280,000 distinct CDR3 sequences; 22% occur a single time. Roughly three fifths of the sample is held by the ten biggest clonotypes.

What the time point label conveys for this sample: persistent/refractory GD, antithyroid drugs over 5 years with positive TRAb. RNA was extracted from PBMCs in TRIzol for both TCR sequencing and RNA sequencing. The diagnosis of Graves' disease was made according to American Thyroid Association guidelines. Patients for the study were recruited at an endocrinology department in Xi'an, China. From each patient, 8 to 10 milliliters of peripheral blood was collected into an EDTA anticoagulant tube. Ficoll Paque Plus density gradient separation was used to isolate PBMCs, and no further T cell sorting was performed. An Agilent 2100 Bioanalyzer and agarose gel were used to assess RNA quality, and a NanoDrop 2000 was used to measure RNA concentration.

The material was peripheral blood mononuclear cells (PBMCs), obtained when the disease was refractory, from a patient treated with antithyroid drugs. The V and J genes are TRBV30 and TRBJ1-3; 7 bases in the junction line up with TRBD1. The TCR was taken from a female donor with Graves disease. The DNA sequence reads TGTGCCTGGAGTACGGGACAGTACTCTGGAAACACCATATATTTT. Its translation reads: CAWSTGQYSGNTIYF.